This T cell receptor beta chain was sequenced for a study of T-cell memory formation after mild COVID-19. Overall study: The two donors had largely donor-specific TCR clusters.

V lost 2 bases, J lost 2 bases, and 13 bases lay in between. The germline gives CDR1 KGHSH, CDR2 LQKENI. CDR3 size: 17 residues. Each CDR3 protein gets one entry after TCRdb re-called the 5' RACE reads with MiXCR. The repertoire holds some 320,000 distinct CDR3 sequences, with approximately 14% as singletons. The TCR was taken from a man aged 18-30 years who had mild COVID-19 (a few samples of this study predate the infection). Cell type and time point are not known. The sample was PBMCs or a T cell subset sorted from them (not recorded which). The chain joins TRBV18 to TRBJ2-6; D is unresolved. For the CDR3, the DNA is TGTGCCAGCTCACCATTGGCTACGGTGGCTGGGGCCAACGTCCTGACTTTC. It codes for CASSPLATVAGANVLTF.